This is a list of T cell receptor beta chains from one sample in a study of T cells in Graves' hyperthyroidism and ophthalmopathy. TCRdb re-derived calls from the multiplex PCR reads in MiXCR, one entry per CDR3 protein. This sample carries 500,000 to 550,000 distinct CDR3 sequences, less than 25% of them seen once, and the ten largest clones take more than 20%. The sample taken for sequencing was blood. The receptors here all came from a man aged 18 to 29 with Graves' hyperthyroidism. CDR3s include the opening cysteine and the closing phenylalanine or tryptophan. The order of the fields is D gene, J gene, clone size, V gene, CDR3 protein, CDR3 DNA. D genes are given only for firm matches. Size tells how often a clone was seen (once, few, many) or the class of an expanded clone, and some rows leave it out.

D gene: NA; J gene: TRBJ2-7; clone size: many; V gene: TRBV20-1; CDR3 protein: CSASQARYSYEQYF; CDR3 DNA: TGCAGTGCTAGCCAGGCCAGGTATTCCTACGAGCAGTACTTC
D gene: TRBD1; J gene: TRBJ1-2; clone size: NA; V gene: TRBV6-1; CDR3 protein: CASSFYGTGMDYGYTF; CDR3 DNA: TGTGCCAGCAGCTTCTACGGGACAGGGATGGATTATGGCTACACCTTC
D gene: NA; J gene: TRBJ2-7; clone size: few; V gene: TRBV6-2/TRBV6-3; CDR3 protein: CASSSTEPGEQYF; CDR3 DNA: TGTGCCAGCAGTTCTACTGAACCGGGCGAGCAGTACTTC
D gene: NA; J gene: TRBJ2-2; clone size: few; V gene: TRBV11-3; CDR3 protein: CASSFGHANTGELFF; CDR3 DNA: TGTGCCAGCAGCTTCGGGCACGCGAACACCGGGGAGCTGTTTTTT
D gene: NA; J gene: TRBJ1-2; clone size: many; V gene: TRBV6-5; CDR3 protein: CASSSTTNNYGYTF; CDR3 DNA: TGTGCCAGCAGTTCCACGACCAATAACTATGGCTACACCTTC
D gene: NA; J gene: TRBJ1-3; clone size: many; V gene: TRBV12-3/TRBV12-4; CDR3 protein: CASSFQTGVTGSGNTIYF; CDR3 DNA: TGTGCCAGCAGTTTTCAGACGGGGGTTACGGGCTCTGGAAACACCATATATTTT
D gene: TRBD1; J gene: TRBJ1-1; clone size: many; V gene: TRBV12-3/TRBV12-4; CDR3 protein: CASSDRGATEAFF; CDR3 DNA: TGTGCCAGCAGTGACAGGGGGGCCACTGAAGCTTTCTTT
D gene: NA; J gene: TRBJ1-1; clone size: many; V gene: TRBV10-3; CDR3 protein: CAIRRQYMNTEAFF; CDR3 DNA: TGTGCCATCAGACGACAGTATATGAACACTGAAGCTTTCTTT
D gene: TRBD1; J gene: TRBJ1-6; clone size: NA; V gene: TRBV7-8; CDR3 protein: CASSLGGTGFSPLHF; CDR3 DNA: TGTGCCAGCAGCTTGGGGGGGACAGGGTTTTCACCCCTCCACTTT
D gene: NA; J gene: TRBJ1-2; clone size: NA; V gene: TRBV7-9; CDR3 protein: CASDPGAEVPYGYTF; CDR3 DNA: TGTGCCAGCGACCCCGGGGCGGAAGTACCCTATGGCTACACCTTC
D gene: TRBD1; J gene: TRBJ1-2; clone size: many; V gene: TRBV6-5; CDR3 protein: CASSSTGKGYGYTF; CDR3 DNA: TGTGCCAGCAGTTCGACAGGGAAGGGCTATGGCTACACCTTC